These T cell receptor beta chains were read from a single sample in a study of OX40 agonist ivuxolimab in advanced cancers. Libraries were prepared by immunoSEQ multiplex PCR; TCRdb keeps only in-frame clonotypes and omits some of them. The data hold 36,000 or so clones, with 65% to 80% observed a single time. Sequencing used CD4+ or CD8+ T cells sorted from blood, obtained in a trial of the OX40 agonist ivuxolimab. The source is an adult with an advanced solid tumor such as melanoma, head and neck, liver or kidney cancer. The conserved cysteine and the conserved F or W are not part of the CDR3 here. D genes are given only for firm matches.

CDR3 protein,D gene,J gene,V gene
ASSSGGYNEQF,NA,TRBJ2-1,TRBV5-1
ASSENLVGQGMQETQY,TRBD1,TRBJ2-5,TRBV2
ASRLSGLAGLKRYEQY,TRBD2,TRBJ2-7,TRBV27
ASSQDPPSESSYEQY,NA,TRBJ2-7,TRBV4-1
ASGPPRDTDTQY,NA,TRBJ2-3,TRBV12-5
ASSPGPSSGNTIY,NA,TRBJ1-3,TRBV7-2
ASTQGTGQETQY,TRBD1,TRBJ2-5,TRBV18
ASSVVGSGGRTDTQY,TRBD2,TRBJ2-3,TRBV9
ASSLALGGGEKLF,NA,TRBJ1-4,TRBV7-8
ASSPGTVIREQY,TRBD1,TRBJ2-7,TRBV10-2
ASSTPREVGTGELF,TRBD2,TRBJ2-2,TRBV6-6
ATWTGETTSYGYT,TRBD1,TRBJ1-2,TRBV6-5
ASSLSGRQGIEQY,TRBD1,TRBJ2-7,TRBV5-6
ASSTLGGGNTIY,NA,TRBJ1-3,TRBV6-5
ATSRDPGASSTDTQY,NA,TRBJ2-3,TRBV15
ASSPGQGWTEAF,TRBD1,TRBJ1-1,TRBV27
ASSGSWDQPQH,NA,TRBJ1-5,TRBV6-1
ASSTLRAMMSETQY,NA,TRBJ2-5,TRBV5-6
ASSLYWGAEVTDTQY,NA,TRBJ2-3,TRBV4-2
ASSLDGTNTEAF,NA,TRBJ1-1,TRBV5-1
ASSSSVLYSNQPQH,NA,TRBJ1-5,TRBV4-1
ASSKEVGQGANEQF,NA,TRBJ2-1,TRBV21-1
ASGLDVYEQY,NA,TRBJ2-7,TRBV12-5
ASSITVSTDTQY,NA,TRBJ2-3,TRBV19
ASSFWTGRSDEKLF,TRBD1,TRBJ1-4,TRBV18
ASSIQGNNEQF,TRBD1,TRBJ2-1,TRBV27
ASSPAANEQF,NA,TRBJ2-1,TRBV7-2
ASSLVAGTDTQY,NA,TRBJ2-3,TRBV7-9
ASSPPQGGNTEAF,NA,TRBJ1-1,TRBV18
ASSSGETQY,NA,TRBJ2-5,TRBV11-1
ASRKDRMDSQH,NA,TRBJ1-5,TRBV10-2
ASSFTSFETRTDTQY,NA,TRBJ2-3,TRBV5-1
ATSRDGGHNEKLF,NA,TRBJ1-4,TRBV15
ASSTDGQGRGEKLF,TRBD1,TRBJ1-4,TRBV5-1
ASSSPTVNYEQY,NA,TRBJ2-7,TRBV27
AWMNPNTQY,NA,TRBJ2-3,TRBV30
ASSSSRVEQY,NA,TRBJ2-7,TRBV7-6
ASSLALAEGGYT,NA,TRBJ1-2,TRBV5-6
ATSRQGRSNQPQH,NA,TRBJ1-5,TRBV15
ARTSRTGINSPLH,TRBD1,TRBJ1-6,TRBV30
ASSLMGQQNEKLF,TRBD1,TRBJ1-4,TRBV7-8
ASTLTNYMNTEAF,NA,TRBJ1-1,TRBV6-5
ASSLASHQPQH,NA,TRBJ1-5,TRBV5-1
ASSLATAEGVTQY,NA,TRBJ2-5,TRBV11-2
ASSIGRGDYGYT,NA,TRBJ1-2,TRBV19
ASSLQVTGPEAF,NA,TRBJ1-1,TRBV7-8
ASSSLQGGKTDTQY,NA,TRBJ2-3,TRBV7-8
ASSLAGGSNGEQF,NA,TRBJ2-1,TRBV7-9
ASSLGVRAQGTEAF,NA,TRBJ1-1,TRBV5-1
ASSFRGQETQY,NA,TRBJ2-5,TRBV5-4
ASSLLYKPYEQY,NA,TRBJ2-7,TRBV27
ASSVGQAYEQY,TRBD1,TRBJ2-7,TRBV4-1
ASSSTDTQY,NA,TRBJ2-3,TRBV5-1
ASSAPRQGADYGYT,TRBD1,TRBJ1-2,TRBV9
ASSQGQGSGTEAF,NA,TRBJ1-1,TRBV4-1
ASTDRGTNYGYT,TRBD1,TRBJ1-2,TRBV27
ASSFSGETEAF,NA,TRBJ1-1,TRBV18
ASRAGSGETQY,NA,TRBJ2-5,TRBV5-1
ASSSDPGTRGYT,NA,TRBJ1-2,TRBV5-8